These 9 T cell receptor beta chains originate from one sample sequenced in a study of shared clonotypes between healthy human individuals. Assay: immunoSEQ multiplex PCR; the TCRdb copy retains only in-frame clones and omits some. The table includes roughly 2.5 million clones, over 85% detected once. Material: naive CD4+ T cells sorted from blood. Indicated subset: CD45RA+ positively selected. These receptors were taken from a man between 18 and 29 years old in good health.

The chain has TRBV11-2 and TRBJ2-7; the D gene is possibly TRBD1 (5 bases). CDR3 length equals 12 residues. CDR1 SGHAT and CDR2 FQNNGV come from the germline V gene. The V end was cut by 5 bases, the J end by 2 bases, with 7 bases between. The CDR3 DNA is TGTGCCAGCAGCGCGACAGCCTACGAGCAGTACTTC. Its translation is CASSATAYEQYF.

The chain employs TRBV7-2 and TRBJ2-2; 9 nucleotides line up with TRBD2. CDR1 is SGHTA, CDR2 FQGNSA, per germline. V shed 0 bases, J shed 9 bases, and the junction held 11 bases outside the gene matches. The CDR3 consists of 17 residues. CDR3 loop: CASSLAAAGGGNRELFF. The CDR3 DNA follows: TGTGCCAGCAGCTTAGCGGCAGCGGGAGGAGGGAACAGGGAGCTGTTTTTT.

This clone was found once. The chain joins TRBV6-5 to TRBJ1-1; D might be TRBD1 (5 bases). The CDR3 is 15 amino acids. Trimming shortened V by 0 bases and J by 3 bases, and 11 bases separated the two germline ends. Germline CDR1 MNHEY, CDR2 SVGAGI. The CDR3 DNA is TGTGCCAGCAGTTACTCGAGAGGGGTGCACACTGAAGCTTTCTTT. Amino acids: CASSYSRGVHTEAFF.

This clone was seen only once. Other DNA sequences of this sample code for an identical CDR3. In DNA, the CDR3 is TGCGCCAGCAGCTTGGCCGCAGGGGGGAACACTGAAGCTTTCTTT. It translates to CASSLAAGGNTEAFF. V gene TRBV5-1 combines with J gene TRBJ1-1, with 7 bases aligning to TRBD1. Germline CDR1 is SGHRS and CDR2 is YFSETQ. CDR3 length: 15 residues. The V and J ends lost 0 bases and 1 base, in that order; junction bases with no gene match: 3.

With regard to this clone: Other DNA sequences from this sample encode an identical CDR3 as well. CDR3 amino acids: CASSLSSGSSYEQYF. CDR3 DNA sequence: TGTGCCAGCAGCCTGTCTAGCGGGAGCTCCTACGAGCAGTACTTC. J is TRBJ2-7 and V is TRBV5-5; the match to TRBD2 covers 10 bases. Germline lookup yields CDR1 SGHKS and CDR2 YYEKEE (reference sequence). This CDR3 has 15 residues. V lost 4 bases to trimming and J lost 0 bases; unmatched junction nucleotides: 4. Looking up the rest from reference TRBV5-5 and TRBJ2-7 gives the full variable domain: DAGVTQSPTHLIKTRGQQVTLRCSPISGHKSVSWYQQVLGQGPQFIFQYYEKEERGRGNFPDRFSARQFPNYSSELNVNALLLGDSALYLCASSLSSGSSYEQYFGPGTRLTVT.

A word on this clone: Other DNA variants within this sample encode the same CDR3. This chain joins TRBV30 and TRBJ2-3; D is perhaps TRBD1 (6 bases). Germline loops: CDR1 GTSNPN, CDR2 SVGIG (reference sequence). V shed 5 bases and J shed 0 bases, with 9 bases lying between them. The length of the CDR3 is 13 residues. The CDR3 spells CAWRTASTDTQYF. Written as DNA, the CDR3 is TGTGCCTGGCGGACAGCTAGCACAGATACGCAGTATTTT.

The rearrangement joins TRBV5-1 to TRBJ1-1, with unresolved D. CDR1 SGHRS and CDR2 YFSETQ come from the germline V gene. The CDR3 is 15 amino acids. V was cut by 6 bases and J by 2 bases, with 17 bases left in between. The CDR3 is CASMASGNLNTEAFF. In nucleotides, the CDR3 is TGCGCCAGCATGGCATCTGGGAACTTAAACACTGAAGCTTTCTTT.

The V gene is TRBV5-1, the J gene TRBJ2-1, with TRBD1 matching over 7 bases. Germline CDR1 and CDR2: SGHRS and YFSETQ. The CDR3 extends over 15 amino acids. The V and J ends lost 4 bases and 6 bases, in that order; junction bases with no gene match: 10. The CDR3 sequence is CASSIIQGKGNEQFF. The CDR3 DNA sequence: TGCGCCAGCAGCATCATACAGGGGAAGGGCAATGAGCAGTTCTTC.

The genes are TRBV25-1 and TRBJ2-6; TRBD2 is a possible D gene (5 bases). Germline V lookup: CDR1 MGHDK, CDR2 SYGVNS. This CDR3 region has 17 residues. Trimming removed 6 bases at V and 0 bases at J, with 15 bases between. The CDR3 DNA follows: TGTGCCAGCAGCAGACCCCCGGGGAACTCTGGGGCCAACGTCCTGACTTTC. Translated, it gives CASSRPPGNSGANVLTF.